A single sample gave rise to the 21 T cell receptor beta chains below, sequenced in a study of blood T cell repertoires in COVID-19 (dated by TCRdb to between 2020 and 2021). Libraries were constructed by the immunoSEQ multiplex PCR assay. TCRdb stores this immuneACCESS table with in-frame sequences only. Part of the clones is absent; in the studies checked, under half of the shortfall reflects unresolved V genes, and no reason is known for the rest. Across this sample there are about 160,000 clones, with around 80% seen only once. The ten largest clonotypes hold approximately 22% of the sample. Sequences were obtained from peripheral blood. These receptors all come from a woman over 75 with acute or convalescent COVID-19.

V and J are TRBV7-6 and TRBJ1-1; the D gene is possibly TRBD1 (5 bases). Per the germline V gene, CDR1 is SGHVS and CDR2 is FNYEAQ. This CDR3 region has 17 residues. V dropped 5 bases and J dropped 2 bases, with 21 bases sitting between them. This chain's CDR3 is CASSPWDSKVGNTEAFF. The CDR3 DNA sequence: TGTGCCAGCAGCCCTTGGGACTCCAAGGTCGGAAACACTGAAGCTTTCTTT.

V gene TRBV5-4 combines with J gene TRBJ2-1, with 12 bases identical to TRBD2. The CDR3 runs to 16 residues. Unmatched junction bases numbered 4, after V lost 0 bases and J lost 6 bases. Per the germline V gene, CDR1 is SGHNT and CDR2 is YYREEE (reference sequence). The CDR3, as DNA: TGTGCCAGCAGCTTGGCACTAGCGGGAGGACTCAATGAGCAGTTCTTC. Residues: CASSLALAGGLNEQFF. Looking up the rest from reference TRBV5-4 and TRBJ2-1 gives the full variable domain: ETGVTQSPTHLIKTRGQQVTLRCSSQSGHNTVSWYQQALGQGPQFIFQYYREEENGRGNFPPRFSGLQFPNYSSELNVNALELDDSALYLCASSLALAGGLNEQFFGPGTRLTVL.

CDR3 loop: CATSRDRAGENEQFF. CDR3 nucleotide sequence: TGTGCCACCAGCAGAGATAGGGCAGGGGAAAATGAGCAGTTCTTC. The rearrangement uses TRBV15 and TRBJ2-1; possible D gene TRBD1, 6 bases. The length of the CDR3 is 15 residues. The germline V gene has CDR1 LNHNV and CDR2 YYDKDF (reference sequence). V dropped 0 bases and J dropped 7 bases, with 13 bases sitting between them. Full variable domain (rest looked up from reference TRBV15 and TRBJ2-1): DAMVIQNPRYQVTQFGKPVTLSCSQTLNHNVMYWYQQKSSQAPKLLFHYYDKDFNNEADTPDNFQSRRPNTSFCFLDIRSPGLGDTAMYLCATSRDRAGENEQFFGPGTRLTVL.

V and J are TRBV6-2 or TRBV6-3 and TRBJ2-7; 8 bases agree with TRBD1. The junction had 6 bases not matched to a gene; V was cut back by 4 bases and J by 4 bases. The CDR3 totals 14 residues. Germline V gene sequence: CDR1 MNHEY, CDR2 SVGEGT. CDR3 sequence (DNA): TGTGCCAGCAGTTCCCGGGACAGGCTTTACGAGCAGTACTTC. This codes for CASSSRDRLYEQYF.

The rearrangement links TRBV7-2 to TRBJ1-1; TRBD1 is a possible D gene (6 bases). This CDR3 comprises 15 residues. The V end lost 2 bases, the J end lost 3 bases, and 13 bases lay between the germline ends. Germline loops: CDR1 SGHTA, CDR2 FQGNSA. The CDR3 DNA reads TGTGCCAGCAGCTTATGGGGGGGCTTGGACACTGAAGCTTTCTTT. Translation gives CASSLWGGLDTEAFF.

The J gene is TRBJ2-7, the V gene TRBV5-1, with D maybe TRBD2 (5 bases). The V end was cut by 8 bases, the J end by 6 bases, with 12 bases between. Germline CDR1 SGHRS, CDR2 YFSETQ. The CDR3 is 11 amino acids. CDR3: CASNAGLEQYF. CDR3 sequence (DNA): TGCGCCAGTAACGCGGGCCTCGAGCAGTACTTC.

This clone was detected a few times. CDR3 in amino acids: CASSPPDRAGTEAFF. As DNA, the CDR3 is TGTGCCAGCAGTCCTCCGGACAGGGCGGGAACTGAAGCTTTCTTT. The rearrangement links TRBV28 to TRBJ1-1, with 8 nucleotides matching TRBD1. This CDR3 is built from 15 residues. Germline assignment: CDR1 MDHEN and CDR2 SYDVKM. The trim removed 5 bases at V and 5 bases at J, leaving 10 bases unmatched.

The genes are TRBV3-1 (or the pseudogene TRBV3-2) and TRBJ2-3; tentative D call: TRBD2 (6 bases). The germline gives CDR1 LGHDT, CDR2 YNNKEL (reference sequence). This CDR3 spans 15 amino acids. The germline V and J ends were trimmed by 1 base and 5 bases, with 13 bases remaining between them. This CDR3 reads CASSQARGARDTQYF. The DNA for the CDR3 is TGTGCCAGCAGCCAAGCGCGCGGGGCTAGAGATACGCAGTATTTT.

The genes are TRBV5-1 and TRBJ1-1; tentatively, D is TRBD1 (5 bases). Germline V gives CDR1 SGHRS, CDR2 YFSETQ. There are 14 residues in the CDR3. With 2 bases removed from V and 4 bases from J, the gap between germline ends came to 12 bases. In DNA, the CDR3 is TGCGCCAGCAGCTTCGGGTCCGGGGGCACTGAAGCTTTCTTT. Protein: CASSFGSGGTEAFF.

J is TRBJ2-3 and V is TRBV12-3 or TRBV12-4, with unresolved D. Trimming removed 3 bases at V and 6 bases at J, with 7 bases between. The CDR3 sequence is 12 residues long. The CDR3 nucleotides are TGTGCCAGCAGTTTCGCGAGGGATACGCAGTATTTT. Translation: CASSFARDTQYF.

The J gene is TRBJ1-5, the V gene TRBV19, with 12 bases identical to TRBD1. The V segment lost 6 bases and the J segment 5 bases; nucleotides outside the gene matches: 17. Germline-derived CDR1 and CDR2 are LNHDA and SQIVND (reference sequence). There are 19 residues in the CDR3. CDR3 bases: TGTGCCAGTAGCAGACGGGACAGGGGGCGCGGGCTTGGCTATCAGCCCCAGCATTTT. It yields the protein CASSRRDRGRGLGYQPQHF.

The J gene is TRBJ1-2, the V gene TRBV11-2, with D perhaps matching TRBD1 (5 bases). Trimming removed 5 bases at V and 7 bases at J, with 20 bases between. The CDR3 covers 15 residues. The germline V gene encodes CDR1 SGHAT and CDR2 FQNNGV. This CDR3 is CASSQNGRALGGYTF. CDR3 nucleotides: TGTGCCAGCAGCCAAAACGGCAGGGCGTTGGGTGGCTACACCTTC.

The chain recombines TRBV5-6 with TRBJ2-5, with 8 bases aligning to TRBD1. Germline lookup yields CDR1 SGHDT and CDR2 YYEEEE. This CDR3 region has 14 residues. Germline trimming cut 4 bases from V and 1 base from J; bases unmatched to any gene: 3. The DNA of the CDR3 is TGTGCCAGCAGCGTGACAGGGGTCCAAGAGACCCAGTACTTC. This encodes CASSVTGVQETQYF.

The rearrangement joins TRBV30 to TRBJ1-2; D not certain. The germline V gene encodes CDR1 GTSNPN and CDR2 SVGIG (reference sequence). Trimming shortened V by 3 bases and J by 4 bases, and 12 bases separated the two germline ends. The CDR3 length is 13 residues. The CDR3 nucleotides read TGTGCCTGGAGCCCCTCAATGAGCTATGGCTACACCTTC. This sequence encodes CAWSPSMSYGYTF.

V is TRBV19 and J is TRBJ2-1; D is perhaps TRBD2 (5 bases). The CDR3 length is 15 residues. CDR1 is LNHDA and CDR2 is SQIVND in the germline V gene (reference sequence). V lost 4 bases to trimming and J lost 0 bases, with 10 bases between them. As DNA, the CDR3 is TGTGCCAGTAGTACTCGGGGATACTCCTACAATGAGCAGTTCTTC. Its translation: CASSTRGYSYNEQFF.

The chain combines TRBV11-2 with TRBJ1-2; 8 bases are shared with TRBD1. Germline V gives CDR1 SGHAT, CDR2 FQNNGV. The V segment lost 4 bases and the J segment 5 bases; nucleotides outside the gene matches: 6. CDR3 length equals 14 residues. This CDR3 is CASSSIDRGYGYTF. As DNA, the CDR3 is TGTGCCAGCAGCTCCATCGACAGGGGTTATGGCTACACCTTC.

This chain uses TRBV5-4 with TRBJ1-4; D may be TRBD1 (6 bases). Trimming removed 5 bases at V and 8 bases at J, with 19 bases between. The CDR3 contains 15 residues. CDR1 is SGHNT, CDR2 YYREEE, per germline (reference sequence). CDR3 coding DNA: TGTGCCAGCAGTTCCCCAGGGGACCGTAAAGAAAAACTGTTTTTT. The encoded protein is CASSSPGDRKEKLFF.

The chain employs TRBV7-6 and TRBJ1-3; D is uncertain. This CDR3 region has 15 residues. Germline lookup yields CDR1 SGHVS and CDR2 FNYEAQ. V lost 5 bases and J lost 0, with 11 bases in between. The CDR3 loop is CASSPQPGSGNTIYF. The CDR3 bases are TGTGCCAGCAGCCCGCAGCCGGGCTCTGGAAACACCATATATTTT. The full variable domain, with the rest looked up from reference TRBV7-6 and TRBJ1-3, is GAGVSQSPRYKVTKRGQDVALRCDPISGHVSLYWYRQALGQGPEFLTYFNYEAQQDKSGLPNDRFSAERPEGSISTLTIQRTEQRDSAMYRCASSPQPGSGNTIYFGEGSWLTVV.

The genes are TRBV6-1 and TRBJ1-4; TRBD1 is a possible D gene (5 bases). The CDR3 has 13 amino acids. Germline CDR1 and CDR2: MNHNS and SASEGT. The V gene lost 2 bases and the J gene lost 9 bases, with 10 bases spanning the gap. CDR3: CASSEPQGQKLFF. The CDR3, as DNA: TGTGCCAGCAGTGAACCGCAGGGCCAAAAACTGTTTTTT.

This chain joins TRBV7-2 and TRBJ2-7, with 13 positions matching TRBD2. This CDR3 is built from 14 residues. CDR1 is SGHTA and CDR2 is FQGNSA in the germline V gene. V lost 4 bases and J lost 5; bases outside the gene matches: 2. The CDR3 loop reads CASSWGTSGNEQYF. CDR3 bases: TGTGCCAGCAGCTGGGGGACTAGCGGGAACGAGCAGTACTTC.

The DNA of the CDR3 is TGTGCCACCAGCAGAGTCCAGGGGGCGAGCACTGAAGCTTTCTTT. It is translated as CATSRVQGASTEAFF. The chain has TRBV15 and TRBJ1-1; 8 nucleotides match TRBD1. This CDR3 spans 15 amino acids. The V gene's germline CDR1 is LNHNV and CDR2 YYDKDF (reference sequence). Trimming removed 1 base from V and 4 bases from J; junction bases left unmatched: 5. Full variable domain (outside the CDR3, taken from reference TRBV15 and TRBJ1-1): DAMVIQNPRYQVTQFGKPVTLSCSQTLNHNVMYWYQQKSSQAPKLLFHYYDKDFNNEADTPDNFQSRRPNTSFCFLDIRSPGLGDTAMYLCATSRVQGASTEAFFGQGTRLTVV.